The sequence of this TCR beta chain was determined in a study of blood T cell repertoires in COVID-19 (dated by TCRdb to the early 2020s). Background for the entire study: Collaborator samples came from the United States, Italy and Spain and covered acute and convalescent phases of COVID-19. The dataset comprised deeply sampled blood TCRbeta repertoires from subjects exposed to, actively infected with, or recovered from COVID-19. The material from the prospective study consisted of cDNA or gDNA derived from T cells, B-cell-depleted T cells, or PBMCs. Where available, HLA class I and class II types were obtained from metadata supplied by the sample provider rather than from assay-based typing. A freely available public database, intended as a resource for researchers studying the immune response to SARS-CoV-2, is where the repertoires were released. Samples came from the ongoing ImmuneRACE study (first 160 participants) plus 1,254 subjects from 6 global collaborators. Sample metadata almost always included a de-identified subject ID, COVID-19 status, age in years and sex. Overall study outcomes, separate from this receptor: Clinical and demographic metadata were provided uncurated, with the amount varying by source and participant.

This clone was found once. This clone's antigen is unknown. No base qualities exist here, and no much larger clone lies one base off it. The immunoSEQ Assay, a bias-controlled multiplex PCR, was used to amplify TCRbeta CDR3 regions from genomic DNA. From the authors' description of their analysis: The number of nucleated cells in each sample was estimated by amplification of reference gene primers within the assay. To quantify the absolute abundance of each unique TCRbeta CDR3 rearrangement, sequence reads were collapsed and filtered. For each sample, productive Simpson clonality was calculated as the square root of Simpson's diversity index over productive rearrangements. TCRdb limited this immuneACCESS table to in-frame rearrangements with V and J called. A share of clones is missing; checked studies link under half to unresolved V genes, and the rest is unexplained. That table supplies the V and J calls and clone size; D and trimming were determined from the DNA. The sample table shows nearly 80,000 clones, and around 84% are seen once. The ten largest make up less than 40% of the sample.

Each collaborating institution followed its own protocols to collect whole blood in K2EDTA tubes. For TCRbeta analysis, collaborators shipped samples in one of three forms: frozen whole blood, isolated PBMCs, or DNA extracted from either of those sample types. Specimen: peripheral blood. This sequence originates from a woman aged 70-85 years with acute or convalescent COVID-19.

The nucleotides are TGTGCCAGCAGTGACGGGCCCTTACAGGGGCGGGCCAACACTGAAGCTTTCTTT. It encodes CASSDGPLQGRANTEAFF. The V and J genes are TRBV6-4 and TRBJ1-1, and TRBD1 aligns with 7 junction nucleotides. CDR1 and CDR2 are read off the germline V gene as MRHNA and SNTAGT. V loses 2 bases at its end and J loses 2 bases; junction bases beyond the gene matches: 14. From cysteine to phenylalanine, the CDR3 is 18 amino acids long. The entry retains the CDR3 DNA only, 54 bases that are in frame from base 1.